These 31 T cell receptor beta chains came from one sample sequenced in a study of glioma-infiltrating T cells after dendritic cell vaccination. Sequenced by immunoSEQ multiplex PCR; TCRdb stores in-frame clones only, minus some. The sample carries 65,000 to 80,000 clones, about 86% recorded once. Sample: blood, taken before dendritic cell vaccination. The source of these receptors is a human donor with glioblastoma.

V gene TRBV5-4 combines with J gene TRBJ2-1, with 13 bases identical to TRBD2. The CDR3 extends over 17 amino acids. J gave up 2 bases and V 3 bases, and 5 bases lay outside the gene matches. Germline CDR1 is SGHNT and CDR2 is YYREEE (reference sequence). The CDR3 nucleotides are TGTGCCAGCAGCTCGGGACTAGCGGGGTCTACCTACAATGAGCAGTTCTTC. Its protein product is CASSSGLAGSTYNEQFF.

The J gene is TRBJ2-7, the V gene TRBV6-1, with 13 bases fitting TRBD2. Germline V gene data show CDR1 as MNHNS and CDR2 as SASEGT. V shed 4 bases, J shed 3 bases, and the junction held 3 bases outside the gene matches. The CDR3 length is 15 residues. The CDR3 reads CASSGWTSGSYEQYF. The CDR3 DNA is TGTGCCAGCAGTGGTTGGACTAGCGGGAGCTACGAGCAGTACTTC.

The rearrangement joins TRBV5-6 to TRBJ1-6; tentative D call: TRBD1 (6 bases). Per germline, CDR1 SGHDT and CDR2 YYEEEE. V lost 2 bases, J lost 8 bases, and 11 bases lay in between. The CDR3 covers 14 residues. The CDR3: CASSFGQGYSPLHF. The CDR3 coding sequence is TGTGCCAGCAGCTTTGGCCAGGGGTATTCACCCCTCCACTTT.

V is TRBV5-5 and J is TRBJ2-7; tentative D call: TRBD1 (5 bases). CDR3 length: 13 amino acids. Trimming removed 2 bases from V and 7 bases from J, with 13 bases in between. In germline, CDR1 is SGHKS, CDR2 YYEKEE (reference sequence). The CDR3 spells CASSLARVEEQYF. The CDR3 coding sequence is TGTGCCAGCAGCTTAGCCAGGGTGGAGGAGCAGTACTTC. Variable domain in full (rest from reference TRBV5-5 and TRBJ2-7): DAGVTQSPTHLIKTRGQQVTLRCSPISGHKSVSWYQQVLGQGPQFIFQYYEKEERGRGNFPDRFSARQFPNYSSELNVNALLLGDSALYLCASSLARVEEQYFGPGTRLTVT.

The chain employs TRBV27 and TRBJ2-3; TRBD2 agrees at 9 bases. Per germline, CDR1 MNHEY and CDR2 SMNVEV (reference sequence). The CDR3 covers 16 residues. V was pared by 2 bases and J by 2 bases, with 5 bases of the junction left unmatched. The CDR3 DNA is TGTGCCAGCAGTTTAGCCAGCGGGGGGACCACAGATACGCAGTATTTT. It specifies CASSLASGGTTDTQYF.

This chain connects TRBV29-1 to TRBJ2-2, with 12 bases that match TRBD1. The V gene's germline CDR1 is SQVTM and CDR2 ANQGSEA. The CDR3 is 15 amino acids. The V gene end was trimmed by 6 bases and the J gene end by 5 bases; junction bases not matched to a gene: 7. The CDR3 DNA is TGCAGCGTGGGACAGGGGGCGCTTGTGACCGGGGAGCTGTTTTTT. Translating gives CSVGQGALVTGELFF.

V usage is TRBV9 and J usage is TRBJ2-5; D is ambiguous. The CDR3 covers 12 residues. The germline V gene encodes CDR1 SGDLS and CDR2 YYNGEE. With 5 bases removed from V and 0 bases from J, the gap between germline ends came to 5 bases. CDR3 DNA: TGTGCCAGCAGTGAGGACCAAGAGACCCAGTACTTC. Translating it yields CASSEDQETQYF.

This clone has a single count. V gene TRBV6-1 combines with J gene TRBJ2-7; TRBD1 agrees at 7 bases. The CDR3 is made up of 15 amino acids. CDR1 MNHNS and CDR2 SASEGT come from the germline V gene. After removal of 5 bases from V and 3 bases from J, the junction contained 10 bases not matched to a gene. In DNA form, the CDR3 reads TGTGCCAGCAGTCCCGGGGACAGTGGGCTCTACGAGCAGTACTTC. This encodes CASSPGDSGLYEQYF.

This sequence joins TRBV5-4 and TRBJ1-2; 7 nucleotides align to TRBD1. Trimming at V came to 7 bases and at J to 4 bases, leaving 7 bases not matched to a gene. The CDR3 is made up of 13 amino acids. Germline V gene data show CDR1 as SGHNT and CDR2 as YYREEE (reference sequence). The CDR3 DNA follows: TGTGCCAGCGACAGACAGGGTGGCTATGGCTACACCTTC. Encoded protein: CASDRQGGYGYTF.

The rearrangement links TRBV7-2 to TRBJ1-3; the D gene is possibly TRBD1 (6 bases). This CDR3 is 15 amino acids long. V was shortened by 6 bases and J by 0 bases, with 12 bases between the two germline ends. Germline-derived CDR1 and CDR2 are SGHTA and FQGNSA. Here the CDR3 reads CASSWDTRSGNTIYF. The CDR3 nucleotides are TGTGCCAGCAGTTGGGACACTCGCTCTGGAAACACCATATATTTT.

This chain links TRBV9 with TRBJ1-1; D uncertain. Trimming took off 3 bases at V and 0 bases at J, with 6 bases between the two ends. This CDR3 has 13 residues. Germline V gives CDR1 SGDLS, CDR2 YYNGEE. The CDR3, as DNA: TGTGCCAGCAGCGCCAACATGAACACTGAAGCTTTCTTT. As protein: CASSANMNTEAFF.

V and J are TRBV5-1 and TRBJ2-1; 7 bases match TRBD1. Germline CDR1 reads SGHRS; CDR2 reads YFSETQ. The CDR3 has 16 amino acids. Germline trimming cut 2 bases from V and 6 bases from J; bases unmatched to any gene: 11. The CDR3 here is CASSLSRDSTTNEQFF. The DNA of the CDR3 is TGCGCCAGCAGCTTAAGCCGGGACAGCACGACCAATGAGCAGTTCTTC.

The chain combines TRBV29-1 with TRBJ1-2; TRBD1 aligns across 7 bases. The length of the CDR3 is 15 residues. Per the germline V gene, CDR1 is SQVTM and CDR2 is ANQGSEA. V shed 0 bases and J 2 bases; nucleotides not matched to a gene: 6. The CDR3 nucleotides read TGCAGCGTTGAAGAGCCCGCGGACAGGAACTATGGCTACACCTTC. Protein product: CSVEEPADRNYGYTF.

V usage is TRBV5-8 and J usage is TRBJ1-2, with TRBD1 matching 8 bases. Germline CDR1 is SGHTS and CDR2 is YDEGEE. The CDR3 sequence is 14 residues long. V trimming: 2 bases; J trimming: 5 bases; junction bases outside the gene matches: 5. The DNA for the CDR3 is TGTGCCAGCAGCTTAGACAGGGGACGGTATGGCTACACCTTC. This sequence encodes CASSLDRGRYGYTF. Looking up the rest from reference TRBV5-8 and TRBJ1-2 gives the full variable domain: EAGVTQSPTHLIKTRGQQATLRCSPISGHTSVYWYQQALGLGLQFLLWYDEGEERNRGNFPPRFSGRQFPNYSSELNVNALELEDSALYLCASSLDRGRYGYTFGSGTRLTVV.

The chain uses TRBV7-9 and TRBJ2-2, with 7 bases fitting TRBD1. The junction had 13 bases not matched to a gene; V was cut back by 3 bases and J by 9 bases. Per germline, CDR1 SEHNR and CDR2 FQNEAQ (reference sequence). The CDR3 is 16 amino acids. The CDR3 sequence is CASSFPRQGRVRELFF. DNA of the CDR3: TGTGCCAGCAGCTTCCCGAGACAGGGACGCGTGAGGGAGCTGTTTTTT. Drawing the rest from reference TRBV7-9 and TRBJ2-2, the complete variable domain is DTGVSQNPRHKITKRGQNVTFRCDPISEHNRLYWYRQTLGQGPEFLTYFQNEAQLEKSRLLSDRFSAERPKGSFSTLEIQRTEQGDSAMYLCASSFPRQGRVRELFFGEGSRLTVL.

As DNA, the CDR3 is TGTGCCAGCAGTGAAGTCGGGATAGGCGGCTACACCTTC. Protein sequence: CASSEVGIGGYTF. This sequence joins TRBV2 and TRBJ1-2; D is ambiguous. The V gene lost 1 base and the J gene lost 8 bases, with 11 bases spanning the gap. This CDR3 spans 13 amino acids. Germline CDR1 SNHLY, CDR2 FYNNEI.

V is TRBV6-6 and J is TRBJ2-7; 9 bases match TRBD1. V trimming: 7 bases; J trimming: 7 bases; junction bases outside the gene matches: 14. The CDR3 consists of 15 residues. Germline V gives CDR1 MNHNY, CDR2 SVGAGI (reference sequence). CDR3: CASIETGGRGEEQYF. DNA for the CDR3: TGTGCCAGCATCGAGACAGGGGGACGCGGGGAAGAGCAGTACTTC.

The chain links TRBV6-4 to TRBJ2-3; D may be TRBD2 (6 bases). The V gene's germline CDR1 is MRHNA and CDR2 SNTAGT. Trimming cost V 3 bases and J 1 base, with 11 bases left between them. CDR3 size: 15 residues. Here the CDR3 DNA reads TGTGCCAGCAGTGAATCGGCTAGCGGCACAGATACGCAGTATTTT. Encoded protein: CASSESASGTDTQYF.

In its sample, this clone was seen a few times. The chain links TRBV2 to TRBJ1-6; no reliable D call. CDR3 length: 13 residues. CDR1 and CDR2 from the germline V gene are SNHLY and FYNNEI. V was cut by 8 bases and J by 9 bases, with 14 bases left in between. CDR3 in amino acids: CASFHRHPSPLHF. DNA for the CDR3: TGTGCCAGCTTCCATCGACACCCTTCACCCCTCCACTTT.

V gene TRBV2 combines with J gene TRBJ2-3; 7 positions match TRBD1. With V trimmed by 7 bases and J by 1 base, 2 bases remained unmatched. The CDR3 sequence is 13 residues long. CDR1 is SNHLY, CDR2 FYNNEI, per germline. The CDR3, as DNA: TGTGCCAGCAATGGACAGGGCACAGATACGCAGTATTTT. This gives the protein CASNGQGTDTQYF.

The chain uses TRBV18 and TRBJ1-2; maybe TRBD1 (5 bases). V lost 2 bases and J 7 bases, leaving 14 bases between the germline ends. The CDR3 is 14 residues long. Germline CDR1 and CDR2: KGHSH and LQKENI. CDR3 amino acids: CASSPEAGRGGYTF. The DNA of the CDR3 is TGTGCCAGCTCACCAGAGGCAGGGAGGGGTGGCTACACCTTC.

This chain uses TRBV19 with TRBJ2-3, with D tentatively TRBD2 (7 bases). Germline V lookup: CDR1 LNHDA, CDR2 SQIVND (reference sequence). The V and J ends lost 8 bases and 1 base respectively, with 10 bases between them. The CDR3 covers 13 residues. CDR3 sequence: CASRGGGTDTQYF. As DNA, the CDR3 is TGTGCCAGTCGCGGGGGCGGCACAGATACGCAGTATTTT.

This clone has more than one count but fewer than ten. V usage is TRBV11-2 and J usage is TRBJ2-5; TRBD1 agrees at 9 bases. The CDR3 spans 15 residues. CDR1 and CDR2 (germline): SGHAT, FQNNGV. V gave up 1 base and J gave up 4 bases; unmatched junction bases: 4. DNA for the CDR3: TGTGCCAGCAGCTTAGGGGACAGGGTGACAGAGACCCAGTACTTC. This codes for CASSLGDRVTETQYF.

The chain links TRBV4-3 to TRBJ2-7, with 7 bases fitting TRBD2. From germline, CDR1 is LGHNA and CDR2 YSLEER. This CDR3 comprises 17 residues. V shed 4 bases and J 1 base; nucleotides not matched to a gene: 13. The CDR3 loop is CASSRSLAVDLSYEQYF. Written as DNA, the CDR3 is TGCGCCAGCAGCCGCAGTCTAGCGGTTGATCTATCCTACGAGCAGTACTTC.

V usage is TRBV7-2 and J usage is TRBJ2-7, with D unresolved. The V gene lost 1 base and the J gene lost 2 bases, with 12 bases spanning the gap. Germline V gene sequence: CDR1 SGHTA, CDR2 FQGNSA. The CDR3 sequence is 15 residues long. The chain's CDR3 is CASSLDGLVTYEQYF. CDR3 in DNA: TGTGCCAGCAGCTTAGATGGCTTGGTTACCTACGAGCAGTACTTC.

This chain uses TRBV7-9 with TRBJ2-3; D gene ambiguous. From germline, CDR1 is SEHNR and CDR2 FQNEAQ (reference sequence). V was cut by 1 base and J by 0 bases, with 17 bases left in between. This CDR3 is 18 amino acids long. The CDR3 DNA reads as TGTGCCAGCAGCTTAGGGTATTACGGAGAGACTAGCACAGATACGCAGTATTTT. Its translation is CASSLGYYGETSTDTQYF.

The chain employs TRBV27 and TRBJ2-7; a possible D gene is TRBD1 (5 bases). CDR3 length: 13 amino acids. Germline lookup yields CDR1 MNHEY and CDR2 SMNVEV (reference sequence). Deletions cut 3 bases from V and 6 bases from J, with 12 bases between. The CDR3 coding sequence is TGTGCCAGCAGTTTCAGGGCACAGTCCGAGCAGTACTTC. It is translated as CASSFRAQSEQYF.

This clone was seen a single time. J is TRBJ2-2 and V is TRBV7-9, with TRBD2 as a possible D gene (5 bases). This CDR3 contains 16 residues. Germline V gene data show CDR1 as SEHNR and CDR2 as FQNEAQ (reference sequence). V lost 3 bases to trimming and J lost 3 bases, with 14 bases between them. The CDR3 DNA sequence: TGTGCCAGCAGCTTCGCCACTAGGGATTACACCGGGGAGCTGTTTTTT. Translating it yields CASSFATRDYTGELFF.

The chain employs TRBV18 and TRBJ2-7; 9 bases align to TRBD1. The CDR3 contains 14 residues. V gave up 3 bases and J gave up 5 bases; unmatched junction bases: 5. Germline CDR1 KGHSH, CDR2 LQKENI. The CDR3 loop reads CASSPGTGSHEQYF. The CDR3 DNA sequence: TGTGCCAGCTCACCTGGGACAGGGAGCCACGAGCAGTACTTC.

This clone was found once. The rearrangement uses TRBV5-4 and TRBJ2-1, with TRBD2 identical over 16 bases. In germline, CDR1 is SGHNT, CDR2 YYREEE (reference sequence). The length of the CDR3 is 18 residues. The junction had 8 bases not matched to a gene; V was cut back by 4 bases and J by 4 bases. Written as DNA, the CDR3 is TGTGCCAGCAGCCCCGCGGGACTAGCGGGGGGGGTTTACAATGAGCAGTTCTTC. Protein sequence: CASSPAGLAGGVYNEQFF. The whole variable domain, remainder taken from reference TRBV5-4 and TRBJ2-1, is ETGVTQSPTHLIKTRGQQVTLRCSSQSGHNTVSWYQQALGQGPQFIFQYYREEENGRGNFPPRFSGLQFPNYSSELNVNALELDDSALYLCASSPAGLAGGVYNEQFFGPGTRLTVL.

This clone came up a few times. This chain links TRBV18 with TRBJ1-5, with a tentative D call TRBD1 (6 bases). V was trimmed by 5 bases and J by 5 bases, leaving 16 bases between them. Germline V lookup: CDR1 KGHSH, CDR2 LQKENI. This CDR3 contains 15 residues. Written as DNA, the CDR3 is TGTGCCAGCTCAACAACCGGGACAAGAGATCAGCCCCAGCATTTT. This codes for CASSTTGTRDQPQHF.